This T cell receptor beta chain is drawn from a study of blood T cell repertoires in COVID-19. Germline values: CDR1 DFQATT, CDR2 SNEGSKA (reference sequence). V was trimmed by 2 bases and J by 11 bases, leaving 7 bases between them. The CDR3 sequence is 11 residues long. Method: immunoSEQ multiplex PCR; TCRdb's copy keeps in-frame clones and lacks some. The table has hundreds of thousands of clones, about 80% seen once. This sequence joins TRBV20-1 and TRBJ1-6; D gene unclear. Sequenced: peripheral blood. The source is a woman of 80 years or more with acute or convalescent COVID-19. Here the CDR3 reads CSARSGTPLHF. The CDR3 nucleotides read TGCAGTGCTAGATCGGGGACACCCCTCCACTTT.